A selection of T cell receptor beta chains follows, all from one sample in a study of identical twins. TCRdb reanalysed the 5' RACE reads using MiXCR and keeps one entry per CDR3 protein. The sample shows about 890,000 distinct CDR3 sequences, around an eighth of them seen only once. The same data also went into a second study, on yellow fever vaccine responses in identical twins.

The specimen was PBMCs. The receptor source for this set is a woman aged 18-35 years in good health. Both conserved end residues are part of each CDR3. D genes are given only for firm matches. The listing skips clone size in some rows; elsewhere it reads once, few, many or a size class.

-	TRBV24-1	TRBJ2-5	TRBD1	CATSDPGQGGETQYF	TGTGCCACCAGTGACCCGGGACAGGGTGGAGAGACCCAGTACTTC
few	TRBV6-2/TRBV6-3	TRBJ2-1	-	CASSWQSYNEQFF	TGTGCCAGCAGTTGGCAGTCCTACAATGAGCAGTTCTTC
few	TRBV14	TRBJ1-5	TRBD1	CASLDRAGYSNQPQHF	TGTGCCAGCTTAGACAGGGCAGGATATAGCAATCAGCCCCAGCATTTT
-	TRBV24-1	TRBJ2-1	TRBD1	CATSEHRDRGFNEQFF	TGTGCCACCAGTGAACACCGGGACAGGGGGTTTAATGAGCAGTTCTTC
-	TRBV7-6	TRBJ2-7	TRBD2	CASSTAGFYEQYF	TGTGCCAGCAGTACAGCGGGATTCTACGAGCAGTACTTC
-	TRBV5-1	TRBJ1-5	-	CASSLAPRTHSNQPQHF	TGCGCCAGCAGCTTGGCCCCCAGGACTCATAGCAATCAGCCCCAGCATTTT
-	TRBV11-2	TRBJ2-5	-	CASSLSVRGAVHQETQYF	TGTGCCAGCAGCTTATCTGTTCGTGGGGCGGTCCATCAAGAGACCCAGTACTTC
-	TRBV6-4	TRBJ2-3	TRBD2	CASSRHKTSGSDTQYF	TGTGCCAGCAGCCGACACAAGACTAGCGGGAGTGATACGCAGTATTTT
-	TRBV20-1	TRBJ2-3	TRBD2	CSARDPGGAGDTQYF	TGCAGTGCTAGAGACCCCGGGGGGGCAGGAGATACGCAGTATTTT
few	TRBV6-1	TRBJ2-1	-	CASSEGFLRVNNEQFF	TGTGCCAGCAGTGAAGGTTTTCTACGGGTAAACAATGAGCAGTTCTTC
many	TRBV6-5	TRBJ1-4	-	CASSYSTGSEKLFF	TGTGCCAGCAGTTACTCAACAGGGAGTGAAAAACTGTTTTTT
-	TRBV12-5	TRBJ2-1	TRBD1	CASGSTGTGTNEQFF	TGTGCTAGTGGTTCAACCGGGACAGGGACCAATGAGCAGTTCTTC
few	TRBV27	TRBJ2-3	TRBD1	CASNRIKGAGTDTQYF	TGTGCCAGCAATAGGATAAAGGGGGCCGGTACAGATACGCAGTATTTT
-	TRBV24-1	TRBJ2-2	-	CATSESSRRTGELFF	TGTGCCACCAGTGAATCGAGCCGGCGCACCGGGGAGCTGTTTTTT
many	TRBV27	TRBJ2-7	TRBD1	CASRQGLGEQYF	TGTGCCAGCAGACAGGGGTTGGGAGAGCAGTACTTC
-	TRBV4-2	TRBJ2-1	TRBD2	CASSRGGEVHEQFF	TGTGCCAGCAGCCGGGGGGGGGAGGTACATGAGCAGTTCTTC
few	TRBV20-1	TRBJ1-6	-	CSAKQTGTGDSPLHF	TGCAGTGCGAAGCAAACCGGGACCGGGGATTCACCCCTCCACTTT
few	TRBV5-1	TRBJ2-7	-	CASSRESPYEQYF	TGCGCCAGCAGCCGGGAGAGTCCCTACGAGCAGTACTTC
-	TRBV10-1	TRBJ2-3	-	CASSRQRDTQYF	TGCGCCAGCAGTCGTCAGCGGGATACGCAGTATTTT
-	TRBV18	TRBJ2-7	-	CASSPQAGVAYEQYF	TGTGCCAGCTCACCACAAGCTGGGGTGGCCTACGAGCAGTACTTC
-	TRBV7-9	TRBJ1-1	-	CASSPLSEAFF	TGTGCCAGCAGCCCTCTTTCCGAAGCTTTCTTT
few	TRBV9	TRBJ2-2	-	CASSVVEAGELFF	TGTGCCAGCAGCGTAGTTGAGGCCGGGGAGCTGTTTTTT
many	TRBV7-8	TRBJ2-3	TRBD2	CASSGRTSGGRTDTQYF	TGTGCCAGCAGCGGCCGGACTAGCGGGGGCCGCACAGATACGCAGTATTTT
many	TRBV5-1	TRBJ1-5	-	CASSLAGFDNQPQHF	TGCGCCAGCAGCTTGGCAGGATTTGACAATCAGCCCCAGCATTTT
-	TRBV20-1	TRBJ2-1	TRBD2	CSADGLAGMDEQFF	TGCAGTGCCGACGGACTAGCGGGAATGGATGAGCAGTTCTTC
-	TRBV20-1	TRBJ1-6	TRBD1	CSARAGQHNSPLHF	TGCAGTGCTAGAGCGGGACAGCATAATTCACCCCTCCACTTT
few	TRBV20-1	TRBJ2-1	-	CSASVDEQFF	TGCAGTGCTAGTGTGGATGAGCAGTTCTTC
few	TRBV9	TRBJ1-1	TRBD1	CASSKTGGGYTEAFF	TGTGCCAGCAGCAAGACAGGGGGCGGGTACACTGAAGCTTTCTTT
few	TRBV5-4	TRBJ1-4	-	CAGGWTTNEKLFF	TGTGCCGGCGGGTGGACAACTAATGAAAAACTGTTTTTT
few	TRBV18	TRBJ2-5	-	CASSRHRSAQETQYF	TGTGCCAGCTCACGGCACAGGAGTGCTCAAGAGACCCAGTACTTC
-	TRBV24-1	TRBJ1-2	-	CATSDRPTSTLYGYTF	TGTGCCACCAGTGACCGTCCTACAAGTACCCTTTATGGCTACACCTTC
few	TRBV9	TRBJ1-6	TRBD1	CASSKGQGRDSPLHF	TGTGCCAGCAGCAAGGGACAGGGTAGGGATTCACCCCTCCACTTT
few	TRBV9	TRBJ2-3	-	CASSVWGGASDTQYF	TGTGCCAGCAGCGTTTGGGGGGGGGCATCAGATACGCAGTATTTT
few	TRBV7-9	TRBJ2-1	TRBD1	CASSTPRDRDDEQFF	TGTGCCAGCAGCACCCCCCGGGACAGGGACGATGAGCAGTTCTTC
many	TRBV10-3	TRBJ2-5	-	CAISESGDPKTQYF	TGTGCCATCAGTGAGTCGGGAGACCCGAAGACCCAGTACTTC
few	TRBV7-2	TRBJ2-5	-	CASSPENGHLIGETQYF	TGTGCCAGCAGCCCCGAAAACGGGCATTTAATCGGGGAGACCCAGTACTTC
-	TRBV18	TRBJ1-1	-	CASSPGKQNTEAFF	TGTGCCAGCTCACCTGGTAAACAAAACACTGAAGCTTTCTTT
few	TRBV6-5	TRBJ2-3	-	CASSYASPYITDTQYF	TGTGCCAGCAGTTACGCTAGCCCCTATATCACAGATACGCAGTATTTT
many	TRBV4-2	TRBJ1-4	-	CASSQDALGVNEKLFF	TGTGCCAGCAGCCAAGACGCCCTGGGAGTTAATGAAAAACTGTTTTTT
-	TRBV10-3	TRBJ2-1	-	CAISHSGAPPGNEQFF	TGTGCCATCAGTCACTCCGGGGCCCCACCTGGGAATGAGCAGTTCTTC
-	TRBV12-3/TRBV12-4	TRBJ2-5	-	CASSRDGRTETQYF	TGTGCCAGCAGTCGGGACGGTCGAACAGAGACCCAGTACTTC
many	TRBV12-3/TRBV12-4	TRBJ1-1	TRBD1	CASTDRATEAFF	TGTGCCAGCACCGACAGGGCCACTGAAGCTTTCTTT
many	TRBV29-1	TRBJ2-2	TRBD2	CSVGRLAGENTGELFF	TGCAGCGTTGGACGACTAGCGGGGGAGAACACCGGGGAGCTGTTTTTT
-	TRBV27	TRBJ1-2	TRBD1	CASSIKTGSTTSYGYTF	TGTGCCAGCAGTATAAAGACAGGGAGTACGACATCCTATGGCTACACCTTC
few	TRBV29-1	TRBJ2-4	TRBD2	CSVELAGAKNIQYF	TGCAGCGTTGAACTAGCGGGGGCCAAAAACATTCAGTACTTC
-	TRBV5-6	TRBJ2-3	-	CASSTSWGRTDTQYF	TGTGCCAGCAGCACTAGCTGGGGACGCACAGATACGCAGTATTTT
few	TRBV10-3	TRBJ1-5	-	CAISSGDSNQPQHF	TGTGCCATCAGTTCGGGAGATAGCAATCAGCCCCAGCATTTT
-	TRBV28	TRBJ2-3	-	CASGPRSTDTQYF	TGTGCCAGTGGGCCGCGGAGCACAGATACGCAGTATTTT
few	TRBV27	TRBJ2-2	TRBD2	CASSASGRVTGELFF	TGTGCCAGCAGTGCTAGCGGGAGGGTAACCGGGGAGCTGTTTTTT
-	TRBV5-1	TRBJ2-2	TRBD1	CASTRDSTNTGELFF	TGCGCCAGCACTCGGGACAGCACGAACACCGGGGAGCTGTTTTTT
-	TRBV6-1	TRBJ2-3	-	CASSDRLGVSDTQYF	TGTGCCAGCAGTGACCGGCTAGGGGTATCTGATACGCAGTATTTT
-	TRBV5-1	TRBJ2-5	-	CASSLVSVQETQYF	TGCGCCAGCAGCTTGGTGTCAGTCCAAGAGACCCAGTACTTC
few	TRBV3-1	TRBJ2-2	-	CASSSRVAGELFF	TGTGCCAGCAGCTCCAGGGTCGCCGGGGAGCTGTTTTTT
-	TRBV9	TRBJ2-7	TRBD1	CASSSRGTGDYEQYF	TGTGCCAGCAGCTCCCGGGGGACAGGGGATTACGAGCAGTACTTC
few	TRBV11-2	TRBJ2-7	TRBD2	CASKSLSGREGEQYF	TGTGCCAGCAAGAGCTTAAGCGGGAGGGAGGGCGAGCAGTACTTC
few	TRBV11-2	TRBJ2-3	TRBD1	CASSFGQGPDTQYF	TGTGCCAGCAGCTTCGGACAGGGACCAGATACGCAGTATTTT
-	TRBV7-9	TRBJ2-7	-	CASSPGGTEYYEQYF	TGTGCCAGCAGCCCCGGCGGGACAGAATACTACGAGCAGTACTTC
few	TRBV10-3	TRBJ1-6	-	CAISESIRENSPLHF	TGTGCCATCAGTGAGTCGATCAGGGAGAATTCACCCCTCCACTTT